Listed below are T cell receptor beta chains from one sample, sequenced in a study of T cells in Graves' hyperthyroidism and ophthalmopathy. TCRdb ran MiXCR on the multiplex PCR reads and lists one entry per CDR3 protein. The repertoire has hundreds of thousands of distinct CDR3 sequences, about 15% of them found once; the top ten carry roughly 13%. The sample was blood. Receptors were obtained from a man between 18 and 35 years old with Graves' ophthalmopathy. The CDR3 runs from the conserved cysteine through the conserved F or W. The D gene is left open where the match is weak. Clone size is stated in some rows and not others, as once, few, many or a class when expanded.

clone size: many; D gene: TRBD1; V gene: TRBV29-1; J gene: TRBJ2-2; CDR3 protein: CSVITGQVNTGELFF; CDR3 DNA: TGCAGCGTTATAACGGGACAGGTTAACACCGGGGAGCTGTTTTTT
clone size: many; D gene: TRBD2; V gene: TRBV20-1; J gene: TRBJ2-7; CDR3 protein: CSARRATSGYEQYF; CDR3 DNA: TGCAGTGCTAGACGTGCGACTAGCGGATACGAGCAGTACTTC
clone size: many; D gene: -; V gene: TRBV12-3/TRBV12-4; J gene: TRBJ1-2; CDR3 protein: CASSFNSDSWQRNGYTF; CDR3 DNA: TGTGCCAGCAGCTTCAACTCTGACAGCTGGCAACGGAATGGCTACACCTTC
clone size: -; D gene: -; V gene: TRBV5-6; J gene: TRBJ2-6; CDR3 protein: CASSSGFLSGANVLTF; CDR3 DNA: TGTGCCAGCAGCTCCGGGTTCCTGTCTGGGGCCAACGTCCTGACTTTC
clone size: few; D gene: TRBD1; V gene: TRBV20-1; J gene: TRBJ1-2; CDR3 protein: CSASTGAYGYTF; CDR3 DNA: TGCAGTGCTAGTACAGGGGCCTATGGCTACACCTTC
clone size: many; D gene: -; V gene: TRBV6-5; J gene: TRBJ1-1; CDR3 protein: CASSYSSGVNTEAFF; CDR3 DNA: TGTGCCAGCAGTTACTCGAGCGGCGTGAACACTGAAGCTTTCTTT
clone size: many; D gene: TRBD2; V gene: TRBV7-3; J gene: TRBJ2-3; CDR3 protein: CASSPWAGETDTQYF; CDR3 DNA: TGTGCCAGCAGCCCCTGGGCGGGAGAGACAGATACGCAGTATTTT
clone size: few; D gene: -; V gene: TRBV6-5; J gene: TRBJ2-6; CDR3 protein: CASSYAFSGANVLTF; CDR3 DNA: TGTGCCAGCAGTTACGCATTCTCTGGGGCCAACGTCCTGACTTTC
clone size: many; D gene: -; V gene: TRBV7-8; J gene: TRBJ1-2; CDR3 protein: CASRRGQSYGYTF; CDR3 DNA: TGTGCCAGCAGAAGAGGGCAGTCCTATGGCTACACCTTC
clone size: many; D gene: -; V gene: TRBV7-8; J gene: TRBJ2-1; CDR3 protein: CASSLGLTTYNEQFF; CDR3 DNA: TGTGCCAGCAGCTTAGGTCTTACTACCTACAATGAGCAGTTCTTC
clone size: few; D gene: TRBD1; V gene: TRBV18; J gene: TRBJ2-4; CDR3 protein: CASSPLGTGGGKNIQYF; CDR3 DNA: TGTGCCAGCTCACCACTGGGGACAGGGGGCGGAAAAAACATTCAGTACTTC
clone size: many; D gene: TRBD1; V gene: TRBV20-1; J gene: TRBJ1-1; CDR3 protein: CSARWDSLNTEAFF; CDR3 DNA: TGCAGTGCTAGGTGGGACAGCTTGAACACTGAAGCTTTCTTT
clone size: few; D gene: -; V gene: TRBV5-1; J gene: TRBJ2-1; CDR3 protein: CASSLGNINEQFF; CDR3 DNA: TGCGCCAGCAGCTTGGGGAACATAAATGAGCAGTTCTTC
clone size: many; D gene: -; V gene: TRBV5-1; J gene: TRBJ2-2; CDR3 protein: CASSSGTRDTGELFF; CDR3 DNA: TGCGCCAGCAGCTCCGGGACAAGGGACACCGGGGAGCTGTTTTTT
clone size: many; D gene: -; V gene: TRBV6-2/TRBV6-3; J gene: TRBJ2-1; CDR3 protein: CASSYLNSYNEQFF; CDR3 DNA: TGTGCCAGCAGTTACCTAAATAGCTACAATGAGCAGTTCTTC
clone size: many; D gene: TRBD1; V gene: TRBV10-3; J gene: TRBJ2-7; CDR3 protein: CAISGGRGQSYEQYF; CDR3 DNA: TGTGCCATCAGTGGAGGCAGGGGGCAGTCCTACGAGCAGTACTTC
clone size: -; D gene: -; V gene: TRBV7-9; J gene: TRBJ2-7; CDR3 protein: CASSFANAPHEQYF; CDR3 DNA: TGTGCCAGCAGCTTCGCCAACGCCCCGCACGAGCAGTACTTC
clone size: many; D gene: -; V gene: TRBV11-3; J gene: TRBJ2-3; CDR3 protein: CASSLDASTDTQYF; CDR3 DNA: TGTGCCAGCAGCTTAGACGCCAGCACAGATACGCAGTATTTT
clone size: few; D gene: -; V gene: TRBV5-1; J gene: TRBJ2-3; CDR3 protein: CASSFSVRASTDTQYF; CDR3 DNA: TGCGCCAGCAGCTTTAGTGTACGGGCCAGCACAGATACGCAGTATTTT
clone size: -; D gene: TRBD2; V gene: TRBV30; J gene: TRBJ2-5; CDR3 protein: CAWTSGGQETQYF; CDR3 DNA: TGTGCCTGGACTAGCGGGGGTCAAGAGACCCAGTACTTC
clone size: many; D gene: -; V gene: TRBV5-1; J gene: TRBJ2-1; CDR3 protein: CASSLGGRGVDEQFF; CDR3 DNA: TGCGCCAGCAGCTTAGGAGGCAGGGGGGTTGATGAGCAGTTCTTC
clone size: -; D gene: -; V gene: TRBV30; J gene: TRBJ2-5; CDR3 protein: CAWSQGITSQETQYF; CDR3 DNA: TGTGCCTGGAGTCAAGGGATAACATCCCAAGAGACCCAGTACTTC
clone size: -; D gene: -; V gene: TRBV5-4; J gene: TRBJ2-7; CDR3 protein: CTSSQESSSYEQYF; CDR3 DNA: TGTACCAGCAGCCAGGAGAGCAGCTCCTACGAGCAGTACTTC
clone size: few; D gene: -; V gene: TRBV19; J gene: TRBJ1-2; CDR3 protein: CASSITRMGHYGYTF; CDR3 DNA: TGTGCCAGTAGTATAACCCGAATGGGCCACTATGGCTACACCTTC
clone size: many; D gene: TRBD1; V gene: TRBV20-1; J gene: TRBJ2-7; CDR3 protein: CSAEGQGAVEQYF; CDR3 DNA: TGCAGTGCCGAGGGACAGGGGGCGGTCGAGCAGTACTTC
clone size: many; D gene: TRBD2; V gene: TRBV3-1; J gene: TRBJ2-1; CDR3 protein: CASSQDAVAGGHGQFF; CDR3 DNA: TGTGCCAGCAGCCAAGACGCGGTAGCGGGGGGTCATGGGCAGTTCTTC
clone size: few; D gene: TRBD1; V gene: TRBV19; J gene: TRBJ1-3; CDR3 protein: CASRKQGTDSGNTIYF; CDR3 DNA: TGTGCCAGTAGGAAACAAGGGACAGACTCTGGAAACACCATATATTTT
clone size: few; D gene: -; V gene: TRBV27; J gene: TRBJ1-2; CDR3 protein: CASSFTRGSLGYGYTF; CDR3 DNA: TGTGCCAGCAGTTTTACGAGGGGCTCCCTGGGGTATGGCTACACCTTC
clone size: many; D gene: -; V gene: TRBV27; J gene: TRBJ2-1; CDR3 protein: CASTEGAAYNEQFF; CDR3 DNA: TGTGCCAGCACCGAAGGGGCGGCCTACAATGAGCAGTTCTTC
clone size: many; D gene: TRBD1; V gene: TRBV12-3/TRBV12-4; J gene: TRBJ1-2; CDR3 protein: CASSYVTGISNYGYTF; CDR3 DNA: TGTGCCAGCAGCTACGTGACAGGGATCTCTAACTATGGCTACACCTTC
clone size: many; D gene: -; V gene: TRBV12-3/TRBV12-4; J gene: TRBJ2-7; CDR3 protein: CASNHLGARSYEQYF; CDR3 DNA: TGTGCCAGCAACCACCTCGGGGCCCGCTCCTACGAGCAGTACTTC
clone size: many; D gene: -; V gene: TRBV5-1; J gene: TRBJ2-2; CDR3 protein: CATPDSSGTGELFF; CDR3 DNA: TGCGCCACTCCGGACAGCTCCGGCACCGGGGAGCTGTTTTTT
clone size: -; D gene: TRBD2; V gene: TRBV4-2; J gene: TRBJ2-7; CDR3 protein: CASSQEVDRREFAYEQYF; CDR3 DNA: TGTGCCAGCAGCCAAGAGGTGGATAGGCGGGAGTTCGCCTACGAGCAGTACTTC
clone size: many; D gene: -; V gene: TRBV7-3; J gene: TRBJ2-5; CDR3 protein: CASSLHGGMKETQYF; CDR3 DNA: TGTGCCAGCAGCCTCCACGGCGGGATGAAAGAGACCCAGTACTTC
clone size: many; D gene: TRBD1; V gene: TRBV2; J gene: TRBJ2-5; CDR3 protein: CASSETGAVLLETQYF; CDR3 DNA: TGTGCCAGCAGTGAAACAGGGGCCGTCCTGTTAGAGACCCAGTACTTC
clone size: many; D gene: TRBD2; V gene: TRBV20-1; J gene: TRBJ2-2; CDR3 protein: CSARGRLAGGELFF; CDR3 DNA: TGCAGTGCTAGAGGTCGGCTAGCGGGCGGGGAGCTGTTTTTT
clone size: few; D gene: -; V gene: TRBV18; J gene: TRBJ2-5; CDR3 protein: CASSPRGGHYEETQYF; CDR3 DNA: TGTGCCAGCTCACCAAGGGGTGGCCACTATGAAGAGACCCAGTACTTC
clone size: once; D gene: -; V gene: TRBV5-1; J gene: TRBJ1-1; CDR3 protein: CGSSLGDMNTEAFF; CDR3 DNA: TGCGGCAGCAGCTTGGGGGATATGAACACTGAAGCTTTCTTT
clone size: many; D gene: -; V gene: TRBV7-8; J gene: TRBJ1-2; CDR3 protein: CASSTNPSGNYGYTF; CDR3 DNA: TGTGCCAGCAGCACTAACCCGTCCGGGAACTATGGCTACACCTTC
clone size: many; D gene: -; V gene: TRBV7-2; J gene: TRBJ2-5; CDR3 protein: CASSLWTAQETQYF; CDR3 DNA: TGTGCCAGCAGCTTATGGACAGCCCAAGAGACCCAGTACTTC
clone size: many; D gene: TRBD2; V gene: TRBV6-2/TRBV6-3; J gene: TRBJ2-1; CDR3 protein: CASNLAGEFHEQFF; CDR3 DNA: TGTGCCAGCAACCTAGCGGGAGAGTTCCATGAGCAGTTCTTC
clone size: many; D gene: -; V gene: TRBV5-5; J gene: TRBJ1-6; CDR3 protein: CASSFPGSGSPLHF; CDR3 DNA: TGTGCCAGCAGCTTCCCAGGGAGTGGGTCACCCCTCCACTTT
clone size: -; D gene: -; V gene: TRBV5-4; J gene: TRBJ2-3; CDR3 protein: CASSRGGARGQRTDTQYF; CDR3 DNA: TGTGCCAGCAGCCGGGGGGGGGCCAGGGGGCAGCGCACAGATACGCAGTATTTT
clone size: many; D gene: -; V gene: TRBV6-5; J gene: TRBJ1-2; CDR3 protein: CASSYSRSGNYGYTF; CDR3 DNA: TGTGCCAGCAGTTACTCGAGATCCGGGAACTATGGCTACACCTTC
clone size: -; D gene: TRBD1; V gene: TRBV7-9; J gene: TRBJ2-4; CDR3 protein: CASSLGPGPDRARNIQYF; CDR3 DNA: TGTGCCAGCAGCTTAGGGCCCGGCCCGGACAGGGCTCGGAACATTCAGTACTTC
clone size: many; D gene: -; V gene: TRBV5-1; J gene: TRBJ2-1; CDR3 protein: CASGTSSSSYNEQFF; CDR3 DNA: TGCGCCAGCGGTACGAGCTCCAGCTCCTACAATGAGCAGTTCTTC
clone size: many; D gene: TRBD1; V gene: TRBV9; J gene: TRBJ1-1; CDR3 protein: CASSAGGGLGTEAFF; CDR3 DNA: TGTGCCAGCAGCGCCGGAGGGGGCTTAGGAACTGAAGCTTTCTTT